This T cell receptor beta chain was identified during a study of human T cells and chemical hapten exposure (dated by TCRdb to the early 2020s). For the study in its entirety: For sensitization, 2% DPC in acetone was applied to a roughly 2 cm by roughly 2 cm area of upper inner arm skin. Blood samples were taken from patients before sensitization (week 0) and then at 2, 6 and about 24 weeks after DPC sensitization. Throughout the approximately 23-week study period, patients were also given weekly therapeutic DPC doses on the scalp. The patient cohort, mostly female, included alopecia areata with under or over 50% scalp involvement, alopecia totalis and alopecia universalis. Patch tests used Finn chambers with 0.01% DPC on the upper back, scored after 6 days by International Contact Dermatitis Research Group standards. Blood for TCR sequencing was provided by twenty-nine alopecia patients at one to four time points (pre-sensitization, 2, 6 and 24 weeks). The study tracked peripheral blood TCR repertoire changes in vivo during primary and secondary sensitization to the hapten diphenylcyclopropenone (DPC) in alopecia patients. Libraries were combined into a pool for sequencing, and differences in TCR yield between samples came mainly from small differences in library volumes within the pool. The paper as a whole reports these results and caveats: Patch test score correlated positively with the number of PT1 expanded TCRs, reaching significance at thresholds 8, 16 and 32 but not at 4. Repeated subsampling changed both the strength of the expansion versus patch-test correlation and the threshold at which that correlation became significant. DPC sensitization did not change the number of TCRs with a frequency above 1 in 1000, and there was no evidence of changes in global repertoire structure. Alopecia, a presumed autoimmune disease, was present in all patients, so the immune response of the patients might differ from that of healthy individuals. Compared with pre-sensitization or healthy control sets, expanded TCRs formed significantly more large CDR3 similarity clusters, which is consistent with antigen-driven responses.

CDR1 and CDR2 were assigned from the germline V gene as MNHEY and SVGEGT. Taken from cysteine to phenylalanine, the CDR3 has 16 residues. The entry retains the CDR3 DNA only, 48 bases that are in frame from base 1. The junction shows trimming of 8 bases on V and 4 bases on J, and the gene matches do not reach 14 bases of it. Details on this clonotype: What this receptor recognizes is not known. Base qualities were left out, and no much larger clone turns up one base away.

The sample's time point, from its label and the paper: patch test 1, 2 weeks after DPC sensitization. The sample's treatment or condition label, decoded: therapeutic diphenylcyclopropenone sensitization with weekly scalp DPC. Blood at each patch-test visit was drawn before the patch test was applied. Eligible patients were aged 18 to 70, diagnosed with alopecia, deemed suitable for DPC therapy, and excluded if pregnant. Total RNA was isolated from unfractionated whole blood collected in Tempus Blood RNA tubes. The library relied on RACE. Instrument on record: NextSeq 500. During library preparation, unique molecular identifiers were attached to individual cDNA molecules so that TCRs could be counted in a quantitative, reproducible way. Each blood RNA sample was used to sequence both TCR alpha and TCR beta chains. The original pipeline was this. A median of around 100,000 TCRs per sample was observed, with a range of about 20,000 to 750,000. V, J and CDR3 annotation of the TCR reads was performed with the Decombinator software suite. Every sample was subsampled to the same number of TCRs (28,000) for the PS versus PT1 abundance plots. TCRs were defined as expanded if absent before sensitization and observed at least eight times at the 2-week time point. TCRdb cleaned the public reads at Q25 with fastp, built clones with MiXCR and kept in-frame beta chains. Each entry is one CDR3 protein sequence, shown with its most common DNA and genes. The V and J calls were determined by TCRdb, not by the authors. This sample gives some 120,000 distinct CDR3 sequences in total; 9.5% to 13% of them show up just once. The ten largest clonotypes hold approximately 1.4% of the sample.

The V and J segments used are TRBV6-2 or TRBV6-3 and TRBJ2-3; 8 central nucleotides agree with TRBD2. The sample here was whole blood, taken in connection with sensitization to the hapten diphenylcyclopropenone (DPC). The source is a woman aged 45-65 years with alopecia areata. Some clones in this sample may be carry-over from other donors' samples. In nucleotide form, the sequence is TGTGCCAGCCACTCGACAGGCCGAGCGGGGGCAGATACGCAGTATTTT. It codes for CASHSTGRAGADTQYF.